This record concerns one TCR beta chain sequence. In germline, CDR1 is SGHTA, CDR2 FQGNSA. The V end lost 4 bases, the J end lost 2 bases, and 17 bases lay between the germline ends. The CDR3 is 16 amino acids. Sequenced by immunoSEQ multiplex PCR; TCRdb stores in-frame clones only, minus some. The sample includes 150,000 to 180,000 clones, approximately 96% of them seen just once. The data stem from a study of control samples from healthy donors and cancer patients. The TCR sequence derives from a man in his forties or fifties in good health. This sequence joins TRBV7-2 and TRBJ1-2; D might be TRBD1 (6 bases). Sequenced sample: blood. CDR3 DNA sequence: TGTGCCAGCAGCTCCACCATAGCCACAGGGAACTATGGCTACACCTTC. Translated: CASSSTIATGNYGYTF.